This T cell receptor (beta chain) was recorded in a study of blood T cell repertoires in COVID-19. Turning to the study itself: Spain, Italy and the United States supplied samples that represented acute and convalescent COVID-19. PBMCs, B-cell-depleted T cells, or T cells were the source of the cDNA or gDNA that made up the material.

The CDR3 length is 15 residues. V was clipped by 1 base and J by 6 bases, with 10 bases between them. Germline V gene sequence: CDR1 LNHDA, CDR2 SQIVND (reference sequence). Authors' analysis steps: Nucleated cell number was recorded as an estimate derived from reference gene primer amplification. Assay used: immunoSEQ multiplex PCR; TCRdb lists only in-frame clones, some missing. V and J calls and clone size are those listed in that table; D and trimming were worked out from the DNA. The sample contains some 100,000 clones, 84% of which appear only once. V is TRBV19 and J is TRBJ1-6, with D perhaps matching TRBD1 (5 bases). The sample consisted of peripheral blood. This sequence was found in a woman aged 45-65 years with acute or convalescent COVID-19. CDR3 nucleotide sequence: TGTGCCAGTAGTATAGGGAGGGGTTCTAATTCACCCCTCCACTTT. Encoded protein: CASSIGRGSNSPLHF.